Listed below are T cell receptor beta chains from one sample, sequenced in a study of blood T cell repertoires in COVID-19. Assay: immunoSEQ multiplex PCR; the TCRdb copy retains only in-frame clones and omits some. The table records tens of thousands of clones, roughly 80% of them present only once. The sequencing sample was made of peripheral blood. The receptor source for this set is a woman in her 70s with acute or convalescent COVID-19. Each CDR3 is given with its conserved first and last residue. The D gene is left open where the match is weak. A clone size is listed for some rows: how often the clone was seen (once, few, many), or a class if it is expanded.

j_call: TRBJ1-3; v_call: TRBV5-6; d_call: NA; clone_size: NA; cdr3_nt: TGTGCCAGCAGCGGCGACAGATTCTATATCACCTCTGGAAACACCATATATTTT; cdr3_aa: CASSGDRFYITSGNTIYF
j_call: TRBJ2-3; v_call: TRBV9; d_call: NA; clone_size: NA; cdr3_nt: TGTGCCAGCAGCGTAGCTTCCCGGGGTAGCACAGATACGCAGTATTTT; cdr3_aa: CASSVASRGSTDTQYF
j_call: TRBJ2-1; v_call: TRBV7-2; d_call: NA; clone_size: NA; cdr3_nt: TGTGCCAGCAGCTTTAGGGGTACCTACAATGAGCAGTTCTTC; cdr3_aa: CASSFRGTYNEQFF
j_call: TRBJ1-5; v_call: TRBV6-6; d_call: NA; clone_size: NA; cdr3_nt: TGTGCCAGCAGTTGGTCCGGACTCCGAGAGCCCCAGCATTTT; cdr3_aa: CASSWSGLREPQHF
j_call: TRBJ2-1; v_call: TRBV4-1; d_call: NA; clone_size: NA; cdr3_nt: TGCGCCAGCAGCAACGGTCACTTCAATGAGCAGTTCTTC; cdr3_aa: CASSNGHFNEQFF
j_call: TRBJ2-1; v_call: TRBV11-3; d_call: NA; clone_size: NA; cdr3_nt: TGTGCCAGCAGCTTATTCCCCCTCAATGAGCAGTTCTTC; cdr3_aa: CASSLFPLNEQFF
j_call: TRBJ2-4; v_call: TRBV9; d_call: NA; clone_size: NA; cdr3_nt: TGTGCCAGCAGCGTCGAGGGACAAGGGAACATTCAGTACTTC; cdr3_aa: CASSVEGQGNIQYF
j_call: TRBJ2-5; v_call: TRBV18; d_call: NA; clone_size: NA; cdr3_nt: TGTGCCAGCTCACCATTGGACCGGGGGGAGACCCAGTACTTC; cdr3_aa: CASSPLDRGETQYF
j_call: TRBJ2-1; v_call: TRBV5-4; d_call: NA; clone_size: NA; cdr3_nt: TGTGCCAGCAGCTTAACGGGAAGATACAATGAGCAGTTCTTC; cdr3_aa: CASSLTGRYNEQFF
j_call: TRBJ1-5; v_call: TRBV7-9; d_call: NA; clone_size: NA; cdr3_nt: TGTGCCAGCAGCTTAGGAGCGGGGAGCAATCAGCCCCAGCATTTT; cdr3_aa: CASSLGAGSNQPQHF
j_call: TRBJ2-3; v_call: TRBV3-1/TRBV3-2; d_call: TRBD2; clone_size: NA; cdr3_nt: TGTGCCAGCAGTCGACTAGCGGGGAGCACAGATACGCAGTATTTT; cdr3_aa: CASSRLAGSTDTQYF
j_call: TRBJ1-1; v_call: TRBV5-6; d_call: NA; clone_size: few; cdr3_nt: TGTGCCAGCAGCTTGGGGTCGGTAGAAGCTTTCTTT; cdr3_aa: CASSLGSVEAFF
j_call: TRBJ2-3; v_call: TRBV5-6; d_call: NA; clone_size: NA; cdr3_nt: TGTGCCAGCAGCCTGGGGGCCGGGGGACTAAGCACAGATACGCAGTATTTT; cdr3_aa: CASSLGAGGLSTDTQYF
j_call: TRBJ1-2; v_call: TRBV3-1/TRBV3-2; d_call: NA; clone_size: NA; cdr3_nt: TGTGCCAGCAGCCAAGCCGGGTACTATGGCTACACCTTC; cdr3_aa: CASSQAGYYGYTF
j_call: TRBJ1-1; v_call: TRBV10-3; d_call: NA; clone_size: NA; cdr3_nt: TGTGCCATCAGTCCGAGGAACACTGAAGCTTTCTTT; cdr3_aa: CAISPRNTEAFF